What follows are 6 T cell receptor beta chains derived from one specimen sequenced in a study of blood T cell repertoires in COVID-19 (dated by TCRdb to about 2020). Receptors were amplified or captured by the immunoSEQ multiplex PCR assay. What TCRdb holds here is the immuneACCESS table cut down to in-frame rearrangements. Part of the clones is not present; checked against another copy, under half of the missing clones reflect an unresolved V gene, and the others are unexplained. This sample lists 50,000 to 65,000 clones; approximately 86% were detected once. More than 0.8% of the sample is taken by the ten largest. Sequenced sample: peripheral blood. The receptors here all came from a man between 70 and 80 years old with acute or convalescent COVID-19.

This clone was seen only a few times. This chain links TRBV7-9 with TRBJ1-1; D remains ambiguous. The CDR3 is made up of 14 amino acids. Trimming took 1 base from V and 3 from J, leaving 9 bases between them. CDR1 SEHNR and CDR2 FQNEAQ come from the germline V gene (reference sequence). Here the CDR3 reads CASSLVSGYTEAFF. CDR3 sequence (DNA): TGTGCCAGCAGCTTAGTGTCGGGGTACACTGAAGCTTTCTTT.

The rearrangement joins TRBV3-1 (or the pseudogene TRBV3-2) to TRBJ2-1; 7 nucleotides match TRBD1. With 3 bases clipped from V and 5 bases from J, the junction kept 1 base outside the gene matches. The CDR3 covers 13 residues. Germline V gene sequence: CDR1 LGHDT, CDR2 YNNKEL (reference sequence). The CDR3 loop reads CASSHDRDNEQFF. The CDR3 DNA reads TGTGCCAGCAGCCATGACAGGGACAATGAGCAGTTCTTC.

This chain uses TRBV6-5 with TRBJ2-5; D possibly corresponds to TRBD2 (5 bases). The CDR3 loop spans 16 amino acids. The V and J ends lost 0 bases and 7 bases respectively, with 18 bases between them. Per the germline V gene, CDR1 is MNHEY and CDR2 is SVGAGI. The CDR3 protein is CASSYSRGSNLGTQYF. The CDR3 DNA reads TGTGCCAGCAGTTACTCGAGAGGGAGTAATCTGGGGACCCAGTACTTC.

This chain uses TRBV5-1 with TRBJ1-2; perhaps TRBD1 as D (5 bases). Trimming pared 3 bases from V and 0 bases from J, leaving 12 bases between. The CDR3 contains 15 residues. CDR1 is SGHRS, CDR2 YFSETQ, per germline. CDR3 DNA sequence: TGCGCCAGCAGCTGGCAGGACACTTCTAACTATGGCTACACCTTC. The encoded protein is CASSWQDTSNYGYTF.

The genes are TRBV7-9 and TRBJ2-1, with 7 bases lining up with TRBD2. CDR1 is SEHNR, CDR2 FQNEAQ, per germline (reference sequence). V lost 3 bases, J lost 7 bases, and 6 bases stayed unmatched. This CDR3 has 14 residues. The CDR3 nucleotides are TGTGCCAGCAGCTTCGGGGGGACGTCGAATGAGCAGTTCTTC. Translated: CASSFGGTSNEQFF.

About this clone itself: A junction end diverges from the germline sequence, so it may reflect a read error. The CDR3 here is CASSLAGGPLTTQYF. The CDR3 region has the DNA TGTGCCAGCAGCCTAGCGGGAGGGCCTCTAACTACGCAGTATTTT. The chain recombines TRBV7-9 with TRBJ2-3; TRBD2 agrees at 12 bases. The CDR3 contains 15 residues. Germline CDR1 and CDR2: SEHNR and FQNEAQ (reference sequence). Using reference TRBV7-9 and TRBJ2-3 for the parts outside the CDR3, the full variable domain is DTGVSQNPRHKITKRGQNVTFRCDPISEHNRLYWYRQTLGQGPEFLTYFQNEAQLEKSRLLSDRFSAERPKGSFSTLEIQRTEQGDSAMYLCASSLAGGPLTTQYFGPGTRLTVL.